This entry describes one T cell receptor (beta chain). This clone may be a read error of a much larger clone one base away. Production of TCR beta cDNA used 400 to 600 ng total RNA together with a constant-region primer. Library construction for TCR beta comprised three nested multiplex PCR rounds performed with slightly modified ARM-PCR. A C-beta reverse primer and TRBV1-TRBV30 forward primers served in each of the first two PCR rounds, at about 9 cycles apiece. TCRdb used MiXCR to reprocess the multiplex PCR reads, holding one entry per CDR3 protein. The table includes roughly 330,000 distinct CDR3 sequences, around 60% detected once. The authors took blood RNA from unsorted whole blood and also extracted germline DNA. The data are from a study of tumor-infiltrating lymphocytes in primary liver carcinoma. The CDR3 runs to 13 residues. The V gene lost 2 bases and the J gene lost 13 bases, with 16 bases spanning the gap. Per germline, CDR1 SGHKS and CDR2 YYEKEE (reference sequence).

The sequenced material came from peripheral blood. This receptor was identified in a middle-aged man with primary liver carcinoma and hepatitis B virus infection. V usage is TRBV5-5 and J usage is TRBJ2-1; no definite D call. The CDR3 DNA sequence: TGTGCCAGCAGCTTACAAGGGTGGGGTGATCAGTTCTTC. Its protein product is CASSLQGWGDQFF.